Listed below are T cell receptor beta chains from one sample, sequenced in a study of T cell changes during pregnancy in multiple sclerosis. Only in-frame clones appear in the TCRdb table, and some are missing; sequencing was by immunoSEQ multiplex PCR. The sample has tens of thousands of clones, roughly 93% seen once. This material consisted of CD8+ T cells from peripheral blood mononuclear cells, taken in the third trimester of pregnancy. The receptors here all came from a female donor with multiple sclerosis, enrolled in a pregnancy study. Each CDR3 is given with its conserved first and last residue. A D gene is named only where the DNA matches it firmly. Some rows have no size entry. The others give once, few or many, or a class for an expanded clone.

v_gene	d_gene	j_gene	abundance	CDR3aa	CDR3nt
TRBV19	-	TRBJ2-1	once	CASSKASVYNEQFF	TGTGCCAGTAGTAAGGCTAGCGTGTACAATGAGCAGTTCTTC
TRBV27	-	TRBJ2-5	-	CASSFEGAQETQYF	TGTGCCAGCAGTTTTGAAGGGGCACAAGAGACCCAGTACTTC
TRBV13	TRBD2	TRBJ2-2	once	CASSPQLAGGRNTGELFF	TGTGCCAGCAGCCCCCAACTAGCGGGGGGCCGGAACACCGGGGAGCTGTTTTTT
TRBV4-2	TRBD1	TRBJ1-5	-	CASSQQGALGNQPQHF	TGTGCCAGCAGCCAGCAGGGGGCTCTGGGCAATCAGCCCCAGCATTTT
TRBV5-1	TRBD2	TRBJ2-1	once	CASRSGTRPSNEQFF	TGCGCCAGCAGATCCGGGACTAGACCCTCCAATGAGCAGTTCTTC
TRBV13	-	TRBJ2-5	-	CASSLDLMRETQYF	TGTGCCAGCAGCTTAGACCTCATGAGGGAGACCCAGTACTTC
TRBV9	TRBD1	TRBJ2-2	-	CASSGGQEYTGELFF	TGTGCCAGCAGCGGGGGACAGGAGTACACCGGGGAGCTGTTTTTT
TRBV12-5	-	TRBJ1-1	-	CASGLYGGPEAFF	TGTGCTAGTGGCTTATATGGAGGGCCCGAAGCTTTCTTT
TRBV19	-	TRBJ1-1	-	CASSMAGLNTEAFF	TGTGCCAGTAGTATGGCAGGTCTAAACACTGAAGCTTTCTTT
TRBV7-6	-	TRBJ2-2	-	CASSLVRGHPFDTGELFF	TGTGCCAGCAGCTTAGTAAGGGGACATCCTTTCGACACCGGGGAGCTGTTTTTT
TRBV9	-	TRBJ1-1	once	CASSVTTGKGTEAFF	TGTGCCAGCAGCGTGACCACAGGGAAAGGCACTGAAGCTTTCTTT
TRBV19	-	TRBJ1-6	-	CASSMVGRNGNSPLHF	TGTGCCAGTAGTATGGTGGGGCGCAACGGTAATTCACCCCTCCACTTT
TRBV7-6	-	TRBJ1-5	-	CASSFGGGQPQHF	TGTGCCAGCAGCTTTGGGGGAGGGCAGCCCCAGCATTTT
TRBV21-1	-	TRBJ2-4	-	CASSKGWRGVLKNIQYF	TGTGCCAGCAGCAAAGGTTGGCGGGGGGTCTTGAAAAACATTCAGTACTTC
TRBV19	-	TRBJ1-5	-	CASSIRRQYNQPQHF	TGTGCCAGTAGTATTAGGCGACAGTACAATCAGCCCCAGCATTTT
TRBV9	-	TRBJ2-1	-	CASTTGGSGNEQFF	TGTGCCAGCACCACAGGTGGTAGCGGTAATGAGCAGTTCTTC
TRBV7-3	-	TRBJ1-1	-	CASSPLVQMNTEAFF	TGTGCCAGCAGCCCCCTCGTACAGATGAACACTGAAGCTTTCTTT
TRBV10-1	-	TRBJ2-7	-	CASSDDLREQYF	TGCGCCAGCAGTGACGATCTACGAGAGCAGTACTTC
TRBV27	TRBD1	TRBJ1-1	-	CASSLTGGGTEAFF	TGTGCCAGCAGCTTGACAGGGGGCGGCACTGAAGCTTTCTTT
TRBV19	TRBD1	TRBJ2-7	-	CASSLPDRALYEQYF	TGTGCCAGTAGCCTACCGGACAGGGCATTGTACGAGCAGTACTTC
TRBV7-8	TRBD1	TRBJ2-5	-	CASSYGGQDQETQYF	TGTGCCAGCAGCTATGGGGGACAGGATCAAGAGACCCAGTACTTC
TRBV2	TRBD1	TRBJ1-6	-	CASSEMPLGTDYNSPLHF	TGTGCCAGCAGTGAAATGCCCCTCGGGACAGACTATAATTCACCCCTCCACTTT
TRBV13	-	TRBJ2-1	-	CASSLAGTYNEQFF	TGTGCCAGCAGCTTAGCGGGGACTTACAATGAGCAGTTCTTC
TRBV6-4	TRBD2	TRBJ2-3	-	CASSDTSGGSDTQYF	TGTGCCAGCAGTGACACCAGCGGGGGGTCCGATACGCAGTATTTT
TRBV7-6	-	TRBJ1-1	-	CASSLAGGLDTEAFF	TGTGCCAGCAGCTTAGCCGGGGGGCTGGACACTGAAGCTTTCTTT
TRBV10-3	-	TRBJ2-7	-	CAISDTAYEQYF	TGTGCCATCAGTGACACGGCCTACGAGCAGTACTTC
TRBV7-9	-	TRBJ2-1	-	CASSPTGISHNEQFF	TGTGCCAGCAGCCCCACAGGAATCTCCCACAATGAGCAGTTCTTC
TRBV4-1	-	TRBJ2-1	-	CASSQALYNEQFF	TGCGCCAGCAGCCAAGCCTTATACAATGAGCAGTTCTTC
TRBV2	-	TRBJ2-7	-	CASSERTVAEQYF	TGTGCCAGCAGTGAGCGGACTGTAGCGGAGCAGTACTTC
TRBV9	TRBD2	TRBJ2-5	once	CASSFSGTSGGAYQETQYF	TGTGCCAGCAGCTTCAGCGGGACTAGCGGGGGGGCGTACCAAGAGACCCAGTACTTC
TRBV7-2	-	TRBJ1-2	-	CASSHQPGTSYEGYTF	TGTGCCAGCAGTCACCAACCCGGTACGTCGTATGAGGGCTACACCTTC
TRBV11-2	-	TRBJ2-7	-	CASSFDLRTGKHEQYF	TGTGCCAGCAGCTTCGATCTGAGAACAGGGAAACACGAGCAGTACTTC
TRBV9	-	TRBJ1-6	-	CASSIRTGEPLHF	TGTGCCAGCAGCATCAGAACGGGAGAACCCCTCCACTTT
TRBV5-6	TRBD1	TRBJ2-1	-	CASSASGTGGEDEQFF	TGTGCCAGCAGCGCCTCCGGGACAGGGGGCGAGGATGAGCAGTTCTTC
TRBV5-1	TRBD1	TRBJ2-2	-	CASKGQVNTGELFF	TGCGCCAGCAAAGGACAGGTTAACACCGGGGAGCTGTTTTTT
TRBV9	-	TRBJ2-7	-	CASSPLAGNEQYF	TGTGCCAGCAGCCCCCTCGCGGGGAACGAGCAGTACTTC
TRBV7-7	-	TRBJ2-7	-	CASSLTAGNEQYF	TGTGCTAGCAGCTTAACGGCAGGAAACGAGCAGTACTTC